A selection of T cell receptor beta chains follows, all from one sample in a study of control samples from healthy donors and cancer patients. Libraries were prepared by immunoSEQ multiplex PCR; TCRdb keeps only in-frame clonotypes and omits some of them. The sample lists about 150,000 clones, over 85% seen once, with less than 6% in the top ten. Material for sequencing was blood. Receptor source: a young man in good health. Both conserved end residues are part of each CDR3. The order of the fields is V gene, CDR3 length, CDR3 protein.

TRBV20-1 10 CSARSETQYF
TRBV5-1 15 CASSGGQGMNTEAFF
TRBV2 12 CASSQGAYEQYF
TRBV5-1 19 CASSLGLGGASGIGDTQYF
TRBV13 14 CASSLFGSTDTQYF
TRBV12-3/TRBV12-4 12 CASSSGFYEQYF
TRBV6-5 14 CASSPTDRGHGYTF
TRBV7-9 11 CASSLPGTMYF
TRBV5-6 13 CASSFWNTGELFF
TRBV11-2 16 CASRSDTGTGIHEQYF
TRBV9 13 CASSGSSTDTQYF
TRBV27 15 CASSLSFTGEGSQYF
TRBV11-2 14 CASSPPSATGELFF
TRBV6-6 12 CASRPLEGPLHF
TRBV7-9 15 CASSFRGAGEETQYF
TRBV9 13 CASSVDSWTEAFF
TRBV6-5 13 CASTGGAYNEQFF
TRBV5-8 16 CASSLELAGVEGTQYF
TRBV5-4 14 CASSSGLRQETQYF